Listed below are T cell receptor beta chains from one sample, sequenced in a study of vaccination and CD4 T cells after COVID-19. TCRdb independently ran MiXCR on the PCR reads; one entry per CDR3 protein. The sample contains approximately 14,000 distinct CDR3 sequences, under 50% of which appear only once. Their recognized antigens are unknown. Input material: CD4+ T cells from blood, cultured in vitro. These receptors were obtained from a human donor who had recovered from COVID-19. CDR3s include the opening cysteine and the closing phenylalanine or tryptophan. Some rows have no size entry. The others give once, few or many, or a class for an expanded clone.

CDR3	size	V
CAWSVLEGGEQYF	few	TRBV30
CASSLEVLSWTEAFF	few	TRBV7-8
CASSLAPGLAEKYF	NA	TRBV7-8
CASSLWAGGLGTEAFF	NA	TRBV27
CASQRRAGAHTEAFF	few	TRBV27
CASNRGPNTEAFF	NA	TRBV12-3/TRBV12-4
CASRQRGGTGGLWAFTF	few	TRBV12-3/TRBV12-4
CASTAFRETQYF	few	TRBV2
CASSQDAASGNTIYF	NA	TRBV4-3
CASSGVVGPMANVLTF	NA	TRBV5-8
CASSYVRGASGGEQYF	NA	TRBV6-2/TRBV6-3
CASSLSTRGQETQYF	few	TRBV11-3
CASSLEGTVNYEQYF	few	TRBV11-2
CASSPETGGSYEQYF	few	TRBV6-1
CASSRTSSSYNEQFF	once	TRBV6-1
CASSTHTRNTGELFF	NA	TRBV6-1
CASSYLQETQYF	NA	TRBV6-2/TRBV6-3
CASSLLVGGSAEQFF	few	TRBV7-8
CAISNRGSDNSPLHF	few	TRBV10-3
CSVPGPLNTGELFF	NA	TRBV29-1
CASSLQDRQETQYF	NA	TRBV3-1
CSALLTGNEQYF	NA	TRBV20-1
CASSLGRRGAGANVLTF	NA	TRBV7-9
CASSYLLRYEQFF	few	TRBV6-2/TRBV6-3
CASSFMAYRGRGPGNTIYF	NA	TRBV28
CSARRPSGINEQFF	NA	TRBV20-1
CSVFRVGEKLFF	NA	TRBV20-1
CASSRRLGADDGYTF	few	TRBV6-2/TRBV6-3
CASSLLAGSEKLFF	few	TRBV7-9
CASSLRWGSYGTQYF	NA	TRBV7-2
CASSPRLAGGRKTQYF	few	TRBV7-8
CASSISNSYEQYF	NA	TRBV7-9
CASSTPDAWGSPLHF	few	TRBV19
CASSRTGGTNYGYTF	NA	TRBV28
CASSPGQAILYGYTF	few	TRBV7-9
CSANSGGARNEQYF	few	TRBV20-1
CASSLYSDTQYF	NA	TRBV7-2
CASSNTDGGYTF	NA	TRBV6-1
CASSPSLLYHEQYF	few	TRBV27
CASSLPGLADTQYF	NA	TRBV7-2
CASSLLAGAKFF	NA	TRBV7-2